Following are 32 T cell receptor beta chains from one sample sequenced in a study of T-cell reconstitution after alpha-beta-depleted transplantation in children. TCRbeta library preparation incorporated unique molecular identifiers. One entry per CDR3 protein, called by TCRdb with MiXCR from the PCR reads. The sample has a few hundred thousand distinct CDR3 sequences, 10% to 15% seen once; the top ten hold about 2%. Sequenced material: PBMCs, mostly from graft donor cells, taken 360 days after TCRalphabeta/CD19-depleted stem cell transplant. The receptor set was obtained from a male patient younger than 18 who had a stem cell transplant for acute myeloid leukemia, so the T cells may come from the graft donor.

This chain uses TRBV11-2 with TRBJ2-2; TRBD2 agrees at 9 bases. Germline V CDR1 and CDR2: SGHAT, FQNNGV. CDR3 length equals 18 residues. J gave up 8 bases and V 5 bases, and 18 bases lay outside the gene matches. DNA for the CDR3: TGTGCCAGCAGCCCATTGGAAGGACTAGCGCCGGCGGGAGGGGAGCTGTTTTTT. Translation gives CASSPLEGLAPAGGELFF.

J is TRBJ1-1 and V is TRBV28; perhaps TRBD1 as D (5 bases). CDR3 length: 14 residues. CDR1 MDHEN and CDR2 SYDVKM come from the germline V gene. V lost 9 bases and J lost 4, with 18 bases in between. The CDR3 spells CARYQGGGSTEAFF. Written as DNA, the CDR3 is TGTGCCAGATATCAGGGAGGAGGAAGCACTGAAGCTTTCTTT.

This clonotype has a handful of counts. The chain uses TRBV29-1 and TRBJ1-1, with a weak D call TRBD1 (5 bases). Trimming shortened V by 6 bases and J by 7 bases, and 12 bases separated the two germline ends. The CDR3 runs 11 residues. Per germline, CDR1 SQVTM and CDR2 ANQGSEA. As DNA, the CDR3 is TGCAGCGTCGTGCCGGGGGGTGAAGCTTTCTTT. Its protein product is CSVVPGGEAFF.

This clonotype showed up many times. This chain connects TRBV28 to TRBJ2-3; 12 nucleotides match TRBD2. CDR1 and CDR2 (germline): MDHEN, SYDVKM. Unmatched junction bases numbered 12, after V lost 6 bases and J lost 2 bases. The CDR3 is 18 residues long. This CDR3 is CASRIPLRLAGATDTQYF. In DNA, the CDR3 is TGTGCCAGCAGAATACCCCTTCGACTAGCGGGAGCCACAGATACGCAGTATTTT.

The chain carries TRBV14 and TRBJ1-1; the D is unclear. V lost 0 bases to trimming and J lost 4 bases, with 15 bases between them. CDR1 is SGHDN and CDR2 is FVKESK in the germline V gene. CDR3 length: 16 residues. The CDR3 is CASSQEGPLRATEAFF. The CDR3 DNA sequence: TGTGCCAGCAGCCAAGAGGGCCCCCTTAGAGCCACTGAAGCTTTCTTT.

This chain joins TRBV28 and TRBJ2-7; maybe TRBD2 (7 bases). This CDR3 region has 15 residues. Looked up from germline, CDR1 is MDHEN and CDR2 is SYDVKM. Between the trimmed V and J ends, which lost 6 bases and 1 base, there was a span of 16 bases. This CDR3 reads CASSWGGLKSYEQYF. CDR3 nucleotide sequence: TGTGCCAGCAGCTGGGGGGGGCTAAAGTCCTACGAGCAGTACTTC.

There are many counts of this clonotype. This chain joins TRBV27 and TRBJ2-2, with 11 nucleotides matching TRBD2. V lost 3 bases and J lost 5; bases outside the gene matches: 5. Germline loops: CDR1 MNHEY, CDR2 SMNVEV (reference sequence). CDR3 length: 16 residues. The CDR3 is CASSFRGLAATGELFF. The CDR3 nucleotides are TGTGCCAGCAGTTTCCGGGGACTAGCGGCAACCGGGGAGCTGTTTTTT.

The V and J genes are TRBV6-2 or TRBV6-3 and TRBJ1-1, with unresolved D. CDR3 length: 11 residues. Trimming removed 4 bases at V and 8 bases at J, with 8 bases between. CDR1 and CDR2 (germline): MNHEY, SVGEGT. CDR3 amino acids: CASSSAPEAFF. The DNA of the CDR3 is TGTGCCAGCAGTTCGGCCCCGGAAGCTTTCTTT.

CDR3 bases: TGTGCCAGCAGCCCGATGACTAGCGGGAATACCTACAATGAGCAGTTCTTC. Translating it yields CASSPMTSGNTYNEQFF. The rearrangement links TRBV14 to TRBJ2-1; 11 bases map to TRBD2. There are 17 residues in the CDR3. Germline V CDR1 and CDR2: SGHDN, FVKESK. J gave up 2 bases and V 4 bases, and 7 bases lay outside the gene matches.

This clonotype appeared a few times. The chain combines TRBV11-2 with TRBJ2-7, with D possibly TRBD2 on 5 matching bases. Germline values: CDR1 SGHAT, CDR2 FQNNGV. V was cut by 5 bases and J by 7 bases, with 21 bases left in between. The CDR3 spans 15 residues. The CDR3 sequence is CASSRGNVRPREQYF. The DNA of the CDR3 is TGTGCCAGCAGCCGAGGGAACGTGCGCCCTCGAGAGCAGTACTTC.

V and J are TRBV6-5 and TRBJ2-1, with a weak D call TRBD2 (5 bases). The CDR3 contains 16 residues. Trimming took off 0 bases at V and 4 bases at J, with 13 bases between the two ends. CDR1 and CDR2 from the germline V gene are MNHEY and SVGAGI. The CDR3 region is CASSYSSGAAYNEQFF. The DNA of the CDR3 is TGTGCCAGCAGTTACTCGAGCGGAGCTGCTTACAATGAGCAGTTCTTC.

This clonotype has at least ten counts. The chain joins TRBV9 to TRBJ2-7, with 8 bases fitting TRBD1. Per the germline V gene, CDR1 is SGDLS and CDR2 is YYNGEE. The CDR3 covers 14 residues. After removal of 0 bases from V and 6 bases from J, the junction contained 5 bases not matched to a gene. The CDR3 loop is CASSVEGTGGEQYF. In DNA, the CDR3 is TGTGCCAGCAGCGTAGAAGGGACAGGCGGCGAGCAGTACTTC.

This clonotype was detected only a few times. The chain couples TRBV20-1 to TRBJ1-1; D not certain. Between the trimmed V and J ends, which lost 7 bases and 1 base, there was a span of 16 bases. Germline V gene data show CDR1 as DFQATT and CDR2 as SNEGSKA (reference sequence). The CDR3 spans 14 residues. CDR3 amino acids: CSDGIGRQNTEAFF. CDR3 bases: TGCAGTGACGGGATAGGACGGCAGAACACTGAAGCTTTCTTT.

The V and J genes are TRBV29-1 and TRBJ1-2; a possible D gene is TRBD1 (5 bases). Germline assignment: CDR1 SQVTM and CDR2 ANQGSEA. V was pared by 4 bases and J by 4 bases, with 13 bases between. CDR3 length: 13 residues. The CDR3 DNA follows: TGCAGCGTTGGAGGCAGGGTGGCCTATGGCTACACCTTC. This translates into CSVGGRVAYGYTF.

The chain recombines TRBV7-2 with TRBJ2-5, with a weak D call TRBD2 (6 bases). The CDR3 is 12 amino acids. The germline V gene encodes CDR1 SGHTA and CDR2 FQGNSA. Trimming stripped 1 base from V and 7 bases from J, with 7 bases between. This chain's CDR3 is CASSLELATQYF. In nucleotides, the CDR3 is TGTGCCAGCAGCTTAGAACTAGCGACCCAGTACTTC.

This clonotype was observed a handful of times. The chain carries TRBV24-1 and TRBJ2-3, with D possibly TRBD2 on 7 matching bases. V gave up 9 bases and J gave up 6 bases, with 18 bases separating them. The CDR3 runs to 14 residues. CDR1 and CDR2 (germline): KGHDR, SFDVKD. This CDR3 reads CATSTFGGADTQYF. CDR3 sequence (DNA): TGTGCCACCTCCACTTTTGGGGGGGCGGATACGCAGTATTTT.

This clonotype turned up a few times. Mismatch with germline at one junction end may stem from a read error. V and J are TRBV20-1 and TRBJ2-1, with a possible D match to TRBD2 (6 bases). Looked up from germline, CDR1 is DFQATT and CDR2 is SNEGSKA (reference sequence). CDR3 length: 12 amino acids. As DNA, the CDR3 is TGCAGTGCTGTACGACTAGAGGTGAGGGGCCTCTTC. Its translation: CSAVRLEVRGLF.

J is TRBJ2-5 and V is TRBV11-2, with 7 bases matching TRBD1. The CDR3 length is 14 residues. Germline trimming cut 5 bases from V and 6 bases from J; bases unmatched to any gene: 9. Germline V gives CDR1 SGHAT, CDR2 FQNNGV. The CDR3 nucleotides are TGTGCCAGCAGCCCGGACAGGATTCTTCAGACCCAGTACTTC. It specifies CASSPDRILQTQYF.

Many counts were recorded for this clonotype. The V gene is TRBV9, the J gene TRBJ2-1; TRBD2 matches at 13 bases. V trimming: 2 bases; J trimming: 8 bases; junction bases outside the gene matches: 16. The CDR3 is made up of 19 amino acids. The germline V gene has CDR1 SGDLS and CDR2 YYNGEE. The chain's CDR3 is CASSVEKGGTSGRGHEQFF. DNA of the CDR3: TGTGCCAGCAGCGTGGAAAAAGGAGGAACTAGCGGGAGGGGACATGAGCAGTTCTTC.

Only a few counts were recorded for this clonotype. The chain's CDR3 is CASSQTTLTAGNTDTQYF. For the CDR3, the DNA is TGTGCCAGCAGCCAGACTACCCTCACAGCGGGAAACACAGATACGCAGTATTTT. The chain links TRBV11-1 to TRBJ2-3; TRBD2 matches 7 bases. Germline V gene data show CDR1 as SGHAT and CDR2 as FQDESV (reference sequence). The CDR3 runs 18 residues. Unmatched junction bases numbered 16, after V lost 5 bases and J lost 2 bases.

Only a few counts were recorded for this clonotype. The chain employs TRBV11-2 and TRBJ2-7, with 14 bases identical to TRBD2. Trimming removed 3 bases from V and 1 base from J; junction bases left unmatched: 11. The CDR3 contains 19 residues. Germline CDR1 reads SGHAT; CDR2 reads FQNNGV. The CDR3 protein is CASSFRGGTSGRGSYEQYF. CDR3 coding DNA: TGTGCCAGCAGCTTTAGGGGCGGGACTAGCGGGAGAGGATCCTACGAGCAGTACTTC.

V gene TRBV6-6 combines with J gene TRBJ2-1; D is unclear. The germline V gene has CDR1 MNHNY and CDR2 SVGAGI (reference sequence). The length of the CDR3 is 11 residues. Between the trimmed V and J ends, which lost 0 bases and 15 bases, there was a span of 9 bases. CDR3 in DNA: TGTGCCAGCAGTTACTCTATTGGAGCGTTCTTC. Amino acid sequence: CASSYSIGAFF.

This clonotype has only a few counts. The chain links TRBV23-1 to TRBJ2-1; no firm D call. TRBV23-1 is designated an ORF whose function remains uncertain. The CDR3 spans 13 residues. V was cut by 10 bases and J by 0 bases, with 10 bases left in between. CDR3 nucleotide sequence: TGCGCCACCAGATACCTCTCCTACAATGAGCAGTTCTTC. Protein: CATRYLSYNEQFF.

V usage is TRBV6-5 and J usage is TRBJ2-3; D gene unclear. The CDR3 spans 11 residues. Germline V lookup: CDR1 MNHEY, CDR2 SVGAGI. Trimming took 0 bases from V and 8 from J, leaving 3 bases between them. CDR3 sequence (DNA): TGTGCCAGCAGTTACTCCCGTACGCAGTATTTT. As protein: CASSYSRTQYF.

This clonotype was seen a handful of times. As DNA, the CDR3 is TGTGCCAGCAGCCAACTAGGGGGAGGCAACTACGAGCAGTACTTC. Translated, it gives CASSQLGGGNYEQYF. The chain has TRBV4-2 and TRBJ2-7; D tentatively reads TRBD1 or TRBD2 (6 bases each). The CDR3 contains 15 residues. V was trimmed by 2 bases and J by 3 bases, leaving 14 bases between them. CDR1 is LGHNA and CDR2 is YNFKEQ in the germline V gene.

The rearrangement joins TRBV15 to TRBJ1-4; no reliable D call. Trimming pared 4 bases from V and 1 base from J, leaving 10 bases between. Per germline, CDR1 LNHNV and CDR2 YYDKDF (reference sequence). The CDR3 loop spans 15 amino acids. CDR3 region: CATSTTAVTNEKLFF. Here the CDR3 DNA reads TGTGCCACCAGCACCACAGCGGTAACTAATGAAAAACTGTTTTTT. Complete variable domain (other parts from reference TRBV15 and TRBJ1-4): DAMVIQNPRYQVTQFGKPVTLSCSQTLNHNVMYWYQQKSSQAPKLLFHYYDKDFNNEADTPDNFQSRRPNTSFCFLDIRSPGLGDTAMYLCATSTTAVTNEKLFFGSGTQLSVL.

Many counts were recorded for this clonotype. The chain carries TRBV7-2 and TRBJ2-2; 12 bases are shared with TRBD2. Germline V gives CDR1 SGHTA, CDR2 FQGNSA. The CDR3 covers 15 residues. J lost 6 bases, V lost 3 bases, and 2 bases had no gene match. DNA for the CDR3: TGTGCCAGCAGCTTCCCTAGCGGGAGGGCCGGGGAGCTGTTTTTT. The encoded protein is CASSFPSGRAGELFF.

A few counts support this clonotype. The chain employs TRBV6-5 and TRBJ2-1, with unresolved D. V shed 2 bases and J shed 5 bases, with 10 bases lying between them. The CDR3 is 14 residues long. Germline loops: CDR1 MNHEY, CDR2 SVGAGI. CDR3 sequence reads: CASSYAGSNNEQFF. As DNA, the CDR3 is TGTGCCAGCAGTTACGCCGGAAGTAACAATGAGCAGTTCTTC.

The chain is built from TRBV24-1 and TRBJ2-1; maybe TRBD2 (7 bases). The V gene lost 4 bases and the J gene lost 8 bases, with 29 bases spanning the gap. Germline loops: CDR1 KGHDR, CDR2 SFDVKD. The length of the CDR3 is 19 residues. The CDR3 DNA sequence: TGTGCCACCAGTGAACCCATAAGCCGCAGGGGAGGGACTAAGTATGAGCAGTTCTTC. Its translation: CATSEPISRRGGTKYEQFF.

This rearrangement joins TRBV7-9 to TRBJ2-2; D unclear. V was shortened by 5 bases and J by 6 bases, with 13 bases between the two germline ends. Germline loops: CDR1 SEHNR, CDR2 FQNEAQ (reference sequence). The CDR3 is 14 amino acids. The CDR3 coding sequence is TGTGCCAGCAGCCTCAACATCCCCCCCGGGGAGCTGTTTTTT. It codes for CASSLNIPPGELFF.

V usage is TRBV3-1 and J usage is TRBJ2-5; the D gene is possibly TRBD1 (6 bases). The CDR3 loop spans 17 amino acids. V was trimmed by 11 bases and J by 0 bases, leaving 25 bases between them. Germline values: CDR1 LGHDT, CDR2 YNNKEL (reference sequence). In DNA, the CDR3 is TGTGCCTCCTGCCAAGAGGGCACAGGGATTAACCAAGAGACCCAGTACTTC. Residues: CASCQEGTGINQETQYF.

This chain links TRBV7-2 with TRBJ2-7; 12 bases map to TRBD2. The junction had 12 bases not matched to a gene; V was cut back by 7 bases and J by 2 bases. This CDR3 is built from 17 residues. The germline gives CDR1 SGHTA, CDR2 FQGNSA. DNA for the CDR3: TGTGCCAGCATCTTTCAGACTAGCGGGAGTAGGCCCTACGAGCAGTACTTC. Protein: CASIFQTSGSRPYEQYF.